This TCR beta chain derives from a study of cytomegalovirus exposure and HLA in healthy donors. V gave up 2 bases and J gave up 0 bases, with 5 bases separating them. The CDR3 length is 14 residues. The germline V gene encodes CDR1 SEHNR and CDR2 FQNEAQ (reference sequence). The primer mix had 60 Vbeta and 13 Jbeta primers. Produced via immunoSEQ multiplex PCR; TCRdb's table is partial and in-frame only. Of 70,000 to 80,000 clones listed, roughly 82% are singletons. Material: PBMCs. The chain employs TRBV7-9 and TRBJ2-1; D call uncertain. The source is a man between 18 and 29 years old in good health and CMV-seronegative. CDR3 residues: CASSLTDSYNEQFF. CDR3 in DNA: TGTGCCAGCAGCTTAACTGACTCCTACAATGAGCAGTTCTTC.